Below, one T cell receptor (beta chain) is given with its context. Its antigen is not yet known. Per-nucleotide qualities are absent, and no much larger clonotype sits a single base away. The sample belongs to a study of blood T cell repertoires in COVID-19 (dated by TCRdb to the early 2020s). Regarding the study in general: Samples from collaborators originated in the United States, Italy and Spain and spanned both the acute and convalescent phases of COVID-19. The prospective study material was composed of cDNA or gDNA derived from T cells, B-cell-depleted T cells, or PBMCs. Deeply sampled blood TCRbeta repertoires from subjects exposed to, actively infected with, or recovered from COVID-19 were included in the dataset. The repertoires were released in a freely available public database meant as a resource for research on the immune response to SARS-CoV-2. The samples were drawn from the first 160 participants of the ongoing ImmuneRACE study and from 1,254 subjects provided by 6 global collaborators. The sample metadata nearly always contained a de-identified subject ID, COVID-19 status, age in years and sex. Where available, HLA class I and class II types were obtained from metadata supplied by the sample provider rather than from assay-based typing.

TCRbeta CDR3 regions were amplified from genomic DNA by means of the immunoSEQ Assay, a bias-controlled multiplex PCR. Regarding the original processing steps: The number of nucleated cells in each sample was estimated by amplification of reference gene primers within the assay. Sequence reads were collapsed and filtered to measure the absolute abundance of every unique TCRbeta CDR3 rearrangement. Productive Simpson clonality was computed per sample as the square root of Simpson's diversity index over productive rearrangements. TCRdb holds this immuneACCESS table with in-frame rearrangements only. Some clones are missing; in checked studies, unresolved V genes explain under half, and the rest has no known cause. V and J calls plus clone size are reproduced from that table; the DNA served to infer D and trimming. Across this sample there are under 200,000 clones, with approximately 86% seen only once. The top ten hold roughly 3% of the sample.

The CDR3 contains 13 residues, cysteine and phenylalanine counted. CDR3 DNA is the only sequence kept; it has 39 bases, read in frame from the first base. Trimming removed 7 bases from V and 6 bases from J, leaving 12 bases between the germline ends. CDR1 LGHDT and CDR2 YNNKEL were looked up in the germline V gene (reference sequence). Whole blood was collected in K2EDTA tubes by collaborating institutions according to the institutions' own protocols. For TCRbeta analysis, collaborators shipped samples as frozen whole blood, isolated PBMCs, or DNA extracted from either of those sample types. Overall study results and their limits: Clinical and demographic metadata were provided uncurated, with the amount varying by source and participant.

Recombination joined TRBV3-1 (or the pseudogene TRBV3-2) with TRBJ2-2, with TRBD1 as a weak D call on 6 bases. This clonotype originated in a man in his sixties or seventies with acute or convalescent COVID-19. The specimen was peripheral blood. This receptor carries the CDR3 CASTQRGSGELFF. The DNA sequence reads TGTGCCAGCACCCAGAGGGGGTCCGGGGAGCTGTTTTTT.